Listed below are T cell receptor beta chains from one sample, sequenced in a study of T cell repertoires in cytomegalovirus infection. These receptors' antigens are unknown. MiXCR, run by TCRdb on the reads, gives a single entry per CDR3 protein. Of about 900,000 distinct CDR3 sequences in the sample, approximately 31% were seen once. This material consisted of cultured CD8+ T cells from PBMCs, taken from culture after CMV antigen stimulation. The receptors shown here come from a human donor in good health (CMV status not recorded). Some clones in this sample may be carry-over from other donors' samples. CDR3s leave out the opening cysteine and the closing phenylalanine or tryptophan. Fields, in order: V gene, clone size, J gene, CDR3 protein. The listing skips clone size in some rows; elsewhere it reads once, few, many or a size class.

v_call: TRBV12-3/TRBV12-4
clone_size: .
j_call: TRBJ1-1
cdr3_aa: ASRGAVTEAF

v_call: TRBV4-3
clone_size: .
j_call: TRBJ2-3
cdr3_aa: ASSQVAPSDAQY

v_call: TRBV19
clone_size: .
j_call: TRBJ2-3
cdr3_aa: ASSMGQGAIDTQY

v_call: TRBV19
clone_size: .
j_call: TRBJ1-1
cdr3_aa: ASSICVGANTEAF

v_call: TRBV6-1
clone_size: once
j_call: TRBJ2-1
cdr3_aa: ASGRDWENEQF

v_call: TRBV27
clone_size: many
j_call: TRBJ2-5
cdr3_aa: ASSSDETQY

v_call: TRBV5-5
clone_size: few
j_call: TRBJ1-5
cdr3_aa: ASSSTPSSYSNQPQH

v_call: TRBV9
clone_size: once
j_call: TRBJ1-1
cdr3_aa: ASSVYYPGESNTEAF

v_call: TRBV2
clone_size: .
j_call: TRBJ1-2
cdr3_aa: TSRLTRGGEASYGYT

v_call: TRBV6-1
clone_size: few
j_call: TRBJ1-1
cdr3_aa: ASSEDWIGRAEGTEAF

v_call: TRBV7-9
clone_size: many
j_call: TRBJ2-5
cdr3_aa: ASSLPETQY

v_call: TRBV7-6
clone_size: .
j_call: TRBJ2-2
cdr3_aa: AALGGTGELF

v_call: TRBV5-6
clone_size: few
j_call: TRBJ2-3
cdr3_aa: ASSLRAFRPHTDTQY

v_call: TRBV7-9
clone_size: .
j_call: TRBJ2-7
cdr3_aa: ASSPRGRTGDHYEQY

v_call: TRBV4-3
clone_size: .
j_call: TRBJ2-3
cdr3_aa: ASSQDLSIPAAPRRSTDTQY

v_call: TRBV7-6
clone_size: few
j_call: TRBJ1-1
cdr3_aa: ASSANRAEAF

v_call: TRBV27
clone_size: .
j_call: TRBJ1-5
cdr3_aa: ASSLTRDRDQPQH

v_call: TRBV7-4
clone_size: .
j_call: TRBJ2-5
cdr3_aa: ASSSLTSGGPVPGLTQY

v_call: TRBV27
clone_size: many
j_call: TRBJ1-1
cdr3_aa: ASRRDTEAF

v_call: TRBV24-1
clone_size: .
j_call: TRBJ2-5
cdr3_aa: ATSDAPPTAYQETQY

v_call: TRBV6-1
clone_size: few
j_call: TRBJ1-2
cdr3_aa: ASSDADRGYGYT

v_call: TRBV7-3
clone_size: .
j_call: TRBJ1-2
cdr3_aa: ASSLGQGPDPNYGYT

v_call: TRBV20-1
clone_size: .
j_call: TRBJ2-7
cdr3_aa: SARDHAGPPNEQY

v_call: TRBV7-4
clone_size: .
j_call: TRBJ2-7
cdr3_aa: ASSSLEGTGDFYEQY

v_call: TRBV5-1
clone_size: .
j_call: TRBJ2-3
cdr3_aa: ASSLARQGSDTQY

v_call: TRBV15
clone_size: .
j_call: TRBJ1-2
cdr3_aa: ATSPDSLYGYT

v_call: TRBV5-6
clone_size: few
j_call: TRBJ2-5
cdr3_aa: ASSLRGRRGQETQY

v_call: TRBV6-6
clone_size: .
j_call: TRBJ2-1
cdr3_aa: ASCWGGNEQF

v_call: TRBV6-1
clone_size: .
j_call: TRBJ2-7
cdr3_aa: ASSQGTQAYEQY

v_call: TRBV7-9
clone_size: .
j_call: TRBJ2-5
cdr3_aa: ASSSKLADQETQY

v_call: TRBV27
clone_size: .
j_call: TRBJ1-6
cdr3_aa: ASSLGRGQGHSYNSPLH

v_call: TRBV20-1
clone_size: .
j_call: TRBJ2-1
cdr3_aa: SAIGRAYNEQF

v_call: TRBV20-1
clone_size: few
j_call: TRBJ1-1
cdr3_aa: SAREMGAPEAF

v_call: TRBV7-2
clone_size: many
j_call: TRBJ2-7
cdr3_aa: ASSLQRGFYEQY

v_call: TRBV20-1
clone_size: few
j_call: TRBJ2-5
cdr3_aa: SARLATQETQY

v_call: TRBV7-8
clone_size: .
j_call: TRBJ2-3
cdr3_aa: ASSNLALGTGGASDTQY

v_call: TRBV6-1
clone_size: many
j_call: TRBJ1-1
cdr3_aa: ASSDGKNTEAF

v_call: TRBV7-4
clone_size: .
j_call: TRBJ2-1
cdr3_aa: ASSLGPGRWQF

v_call: TRBV7-9
clone_size: .
j_call: TRBJ1-2
cdr3_aa: ASRGGGQGVKYFSNYGYT

v_call: TRBV29-1
clone_size: .
j_call: TRBJ1-1
cdr3_aa: SVSGGGTEAF

v_call: TRBV10-3
clone_size: .
j_call: TRBJ1-1
cdr3_aa: AISELDTEAF